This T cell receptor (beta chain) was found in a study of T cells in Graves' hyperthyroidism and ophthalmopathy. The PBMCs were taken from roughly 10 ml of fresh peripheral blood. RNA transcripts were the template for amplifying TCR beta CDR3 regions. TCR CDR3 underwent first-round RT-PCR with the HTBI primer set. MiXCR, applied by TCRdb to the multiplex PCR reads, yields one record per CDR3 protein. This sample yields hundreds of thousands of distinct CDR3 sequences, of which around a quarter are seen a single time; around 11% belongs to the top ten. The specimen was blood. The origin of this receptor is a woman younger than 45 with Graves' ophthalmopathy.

The CDR3 region has the DNA TGTGCCAGCAGGGGGGAGACAACCATTTACTACGAGCAGTACTTC. It encodes CASRGETTIYYEQYF. The chain uses TRBV6-2 or TRBV6-3 and TRBJ2-7, with D perhaps being TRBD1 or TRBD2 (5 bases each). Germline CDR1 and CDR2: MNHEY and SVGEGT. The CDR3 is made up of 15 amino acids. Trimming removed 6 bases at V and 3 bases at J, with 18 bases between.